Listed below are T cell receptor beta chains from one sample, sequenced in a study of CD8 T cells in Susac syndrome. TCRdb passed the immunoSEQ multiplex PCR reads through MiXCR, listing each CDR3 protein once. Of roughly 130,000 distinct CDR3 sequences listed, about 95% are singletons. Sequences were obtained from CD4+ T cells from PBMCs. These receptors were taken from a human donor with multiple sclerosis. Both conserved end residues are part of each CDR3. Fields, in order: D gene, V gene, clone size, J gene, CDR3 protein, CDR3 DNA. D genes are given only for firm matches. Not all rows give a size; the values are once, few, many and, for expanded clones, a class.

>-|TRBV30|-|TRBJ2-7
CAWSGRLFSYEQYF
TGTGCCTGGAGTGGAAGACTTTTCTCCTACGAGCAGTACTTC
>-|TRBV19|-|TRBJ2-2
CASSEGVGSTGELFF
TGTGCCAGTAGTGAGGGAGTTGGGAGCACCGGGGAGCTGTTTTTT
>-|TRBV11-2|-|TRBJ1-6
CASSLVTRTAYNSPLHF
TGTGCCAGCAGCTTAGTCACCCGGACAGCTTATAATTCACCCCTCCACTTT
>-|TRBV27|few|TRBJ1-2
CASRLVASGGYTF
TGTGCCAGCAGACTAGTCGCCTCTGGCGGCTACACCTTC
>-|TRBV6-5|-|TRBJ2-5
CASSYRLEETQYF
TGTGCCAGCAGTTACCGACTTGAAGAGACCCAGTACTTC
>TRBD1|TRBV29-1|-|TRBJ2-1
CSVGWGTGYYNEQFF
TGCAGCGTGGGGTGGGGGACAGGGTACTACAATGAGCAGTTCTTC
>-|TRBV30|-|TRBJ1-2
CAWSVKVGYTF
TGTGCCTGGAGTGTCAAGGTGGGCTACACCTTC
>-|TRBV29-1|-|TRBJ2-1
CSVQSIQGTYNEQFF
TGCAGCGTCCAGTCGATACAGGGGACTTACAATGAGCAGTTCTTC
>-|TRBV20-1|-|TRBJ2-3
CSAQVQLTDTQYF
TGCAGTGCCCAGGTTCAGCTCACAGATACGCAGTATTTT
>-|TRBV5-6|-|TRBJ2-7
CASSFRYEQYF
TGTGCCAGCAGTTTCCGCTACGAGCAGTACTTC
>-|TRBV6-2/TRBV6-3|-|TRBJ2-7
CASSYGRDSEQYF
TGTGCCAGCAGTTACGGGCGGGACAGCGAGCAGTACTTC
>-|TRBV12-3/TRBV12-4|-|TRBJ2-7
CASSSYGGPYEQYF
TGTGCCAGCAGTTCATATGGGGGTCCCTACGAGCAGTACTTC
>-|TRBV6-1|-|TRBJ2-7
CASSPHAGGSTYEQYF
TGTGCCAGCAGTCCCCATGCCGGAGGGAGTACCTACGAGCAGTACTTC
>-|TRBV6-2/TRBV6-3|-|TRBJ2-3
CASSLLLGGTDTQYF
TGTGCCAGTTCTCTATTACTAGGGGGCACAGATACGCAGTATTTT
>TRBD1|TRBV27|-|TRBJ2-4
CASSLKTGANIQYF
TGTGCCAGCAGTTTAAAGACAGGGGCCAACATTCAGTACTTC
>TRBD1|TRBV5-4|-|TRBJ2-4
CASSFPDRAGIQYF
TGTGCCAGCAGCTTCCCGGACAGGGCAGGCATTCAGTACTTC
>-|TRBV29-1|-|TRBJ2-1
CSVEVISMNEQFF
TGCAGCGTTGAAGTAATCAGTATGAATGAGCAGTTCTTC
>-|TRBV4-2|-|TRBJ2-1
CASSQEGWAGDNEQFF
TGTGCCAGCAGCCAAGAGGGATGGGCGGGTGACAATGAGCAGTTCTTC
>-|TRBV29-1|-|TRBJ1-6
CSVASGSRSPLHF
TGCAGCGTTGCGTCGGGGAGTCGGTCACCCCTCCACTTT
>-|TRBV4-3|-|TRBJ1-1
CASSPGVANTEAFF
TGCGCCAGCAGCCCAGGGGTCGCCAACACTGAAGCTTTCTTT
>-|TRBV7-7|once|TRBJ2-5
CASSLTGYQETQYF
TGTGCTAGCAGCCTCACAGGGTACCAAGAGACCCAGTACTTC
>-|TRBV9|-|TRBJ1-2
CASSVEGKGGGYTF
TGTGCCAGCAGCGTAGAGGGGAAGGGAGGTGGCTACACCTTC
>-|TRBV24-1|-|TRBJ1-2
CATSDPHGEGYGYTF
TGTGCCACCAGTGACCCCCACGGGGAAGGCTATGGCTACACCTTC
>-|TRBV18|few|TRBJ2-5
CASSQAQETQYF
TGTGCCAGCTCCCAAGCCCAAGAGACCCAGTACTTC
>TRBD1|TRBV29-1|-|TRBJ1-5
CSVGTGQGNQPQHF
TGCAGCGTAGGGACAGGGCAGGGCAATCAGCCCCAGCATTTT
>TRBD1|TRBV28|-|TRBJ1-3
CASSLMGQANTIYF
TGTGCCAGCAGTTTAATGGGACAGGCAAACACCATATATTTT
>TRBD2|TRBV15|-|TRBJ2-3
CATSRGSGGGSDTQYF
TGTGCCACCAGCAGAGGGTCGGGAGGTGGTTCGGATACGCAGTATTTT
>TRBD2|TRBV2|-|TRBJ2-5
CASSEGPGRGETQYF
TGTGCCAGCAGTGAAGGTCCGGGGAGGGGAGAGACCCAGTACTTC
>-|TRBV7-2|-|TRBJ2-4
CASSFIGSTKNIQYF
TGTGCCAGCAGCTTTATAGGGAGCACTAAAAACATTCAGTACTTC
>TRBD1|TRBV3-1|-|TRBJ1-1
CASSHGQAEAFF
TGTGCCAGCAGCCACGGACAGGCTGAAGCTTTCTTT
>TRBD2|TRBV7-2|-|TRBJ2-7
CASTPGGGRRIEQYF
TGTGCCAGCACCCCGGGGGGGGGACGGCGGATAGAGCAGTACTTC
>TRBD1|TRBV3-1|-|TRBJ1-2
CASSPQQGNYGYTF
TGTGCCAGCAGCCCCCAACAGGGGAACTATGGCTACACCTTC
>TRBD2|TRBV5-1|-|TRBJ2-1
CASSPTSGIGNEQFF
TGCGCCAGCAGCCCGACTAGCGGGATAGGCAATGAGCAGTTCTTC
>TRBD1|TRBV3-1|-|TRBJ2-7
CASSRQGRFSYEQYF
TGTGCCAGCAGCCGACAGGGACGCTTCTCCTACGAGCAGTACTTC
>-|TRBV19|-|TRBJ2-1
CASSGPGSSRGNEQFF
TGTGCCAGTAGTGGACCCGGGTCCTCCCGGGGGAATGAGCAGTTCTTC